By share, the clone carrying this T cell receptor (beta chain) ranks as medium-sized. MiXCR, run by TCRdb on the PCR reads, gives a single entry per CDR3 protein. The sample consists of thousands of distinct CDR3 sequences, less than 20% of them appearing once. The sample originates from a study of tumor-infiltrating lymphocytes in oesophageal squamous cell carcinoma. The V gene's germline CDR1 is SGHTA and CDR2 FQGTGA. V was clipped by 1 base and J by 9 bases, with 9 bases between them. The CDR3 runs to 13 residues. Sequencing was performed on blood. The source of this sequence is a male donor with esophageal squamous cell carcinoma. The chain is built from TRBV7-3 and TRBJ2-2, with D maybe TRBD1 (5 bases). CDR3 nucleotides: TGTGCCAGCAGCTTAAACCAGGGTTGGGAGCTGTTTTTT. Amino acids: CASSLNQGWELFF. The variable domain in full, completed from reference TRBV7-3 and TRBJ2-2, reads GAGVSQTPSNKVTEKGKYVELRCDPISGHTALYWYRQSLGQGPEFLIYFQGTGAADDSGLPNDRFFAVRPEGSVSTLKIQRTERGDSAVYLCASSLNQGWELFFGEGSRLTVL.